The source of this T cell receptor (beta chain) is a study of PD-L1 blockade in urothelial cancer. Study at large: Patients' atezolizumab regimen, 1,200 mg intravenously every 3 weeks, began around 2014. Blood drawn 3 weeks (second dose) and 6 weeks after treatment start was analyzed.

Spiked synthetic TCR analogs estimated absolute template abundance per PCR. The data were produced by immunoSEQ multiplex PCR, yet TCRdb's version contains in-frame clones alone and is incomplete. The data show fewer than 100,000 clones, around four fifths seen once. The germline CDR1 and CDR2 sequences are SEHNR and FQNEAQ (reference sequence). This CDR3 region has 12 residues. The V end was cut by 9 bases, the J end by 3 bases, with 9 bases between. Time point of the sample: pretreatment peripheral blood. This clone was detected once. The receptor's source is a man between 40 and 49 years old with urothelial cancer. The sample here was PBMCs, taken around atezolizumab (anti-PD-L1) treatment. The V call is TRBV7-9, the J call TRBJ1-5; maybe TRBD1 (6 bases). The CDR3 here is CASTGPNQPQHF. The DNA for the CDR3 is TGTGCCAGTACAGGGCCCAATCAGCCCCAGCATTTT. Complete variable domain (other parts from reference TRBV7-9 and TRBJ1-5): DTGVSQNPRHKITKRGQNVTFRCDPISEHNRLYWYRQTLGQGPEFLTYFQNEAQLEKSRLLSDRFSAERPKGSFSTLEIQRTEQGDSAMYLCASTGPNQPQHFGDGTRLSIL.